This entry lists 2 T cell receptor beta chains sequenced from one sample in a study of shared clonotypes between healthy human individuals. The assay was immunoSEQ multiplex PCR, and TCRdb's table has in-frame clones only and misses some. The sample lists 2 million to 3 million clones; over 85% were seen once. The specimen sequenced was naive CD4+ T cells from PBMCs. Subset specified: CD45RA+ positively selected. The receptors shown here come from a man aged 18 to 30 in good health. Some clones in this sample may be carry-over from other donors' samples.

V gene TRBV28 combines with J gene TRBJ2-1; D gene unclear. The V end was cut by 6 bases, the J end by 4 bases, with 10 bases between. The CDR3 has 13 amino acids. In germline, CDR1 is MDHEN, CDR2 SYDVKM. CDR3: CASRPDTYNEQFF. In DNA, the CDR3 is TGTGCCAGCAGACCTGACACTTACAATGAGCAGTTCTTC.

This rearrangement joins TRBV11-2 to TRBJ1-2; D perhaps matches TRBD1 (5 bases). The CDR3 contains 14 residues. V lost 1 base to trimming and J lost 6 bases, with 12 bases between them. The V gene's germline CDR1 is SGHAT and CDR2 FQNNGV. The CDR3 DNA is TGTGCCAGCAGCTTAGGGTGGGGCCAGGATGGCTACACCTTC. It translates to CASSLGWGQDGYTF.